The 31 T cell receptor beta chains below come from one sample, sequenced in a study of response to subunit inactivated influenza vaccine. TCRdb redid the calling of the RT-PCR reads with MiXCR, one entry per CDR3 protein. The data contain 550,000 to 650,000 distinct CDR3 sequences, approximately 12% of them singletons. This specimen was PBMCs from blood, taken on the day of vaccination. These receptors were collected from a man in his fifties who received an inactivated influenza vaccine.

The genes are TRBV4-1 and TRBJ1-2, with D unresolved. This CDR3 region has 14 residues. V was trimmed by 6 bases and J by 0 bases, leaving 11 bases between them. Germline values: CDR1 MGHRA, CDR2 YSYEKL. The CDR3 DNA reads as TGCGCCAGCAGTGGACTTAAGGCTAACTATGGCTACACCTTC. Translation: CASSGLKANYGYTF.

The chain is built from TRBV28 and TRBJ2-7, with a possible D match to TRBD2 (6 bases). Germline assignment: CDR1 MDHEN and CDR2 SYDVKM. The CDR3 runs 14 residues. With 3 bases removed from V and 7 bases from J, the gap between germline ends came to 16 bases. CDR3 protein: CASSFPGVAWEQYF. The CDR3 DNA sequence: TGTGCCAGCAGTTTCCCGGGAGTCGCATGGGAGCAGTACTTC.

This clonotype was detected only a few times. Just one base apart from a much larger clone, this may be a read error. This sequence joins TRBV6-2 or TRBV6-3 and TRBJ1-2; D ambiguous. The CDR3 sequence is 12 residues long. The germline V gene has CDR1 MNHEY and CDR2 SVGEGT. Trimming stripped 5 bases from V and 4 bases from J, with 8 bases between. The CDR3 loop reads CASSPAGYGYTF. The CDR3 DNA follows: TGTGCCAGCAGTCCCGCGGGCTATGGCTACACCTTC.

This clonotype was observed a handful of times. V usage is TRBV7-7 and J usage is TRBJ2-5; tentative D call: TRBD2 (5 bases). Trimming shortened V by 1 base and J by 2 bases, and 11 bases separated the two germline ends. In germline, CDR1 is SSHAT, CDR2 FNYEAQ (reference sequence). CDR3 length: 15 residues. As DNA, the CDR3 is TGTGCCAGCAGCTTAGGTGCAGCGGAACAAGAGACCCAGTACTTC. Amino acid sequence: CASSLGAAEQETQYF.

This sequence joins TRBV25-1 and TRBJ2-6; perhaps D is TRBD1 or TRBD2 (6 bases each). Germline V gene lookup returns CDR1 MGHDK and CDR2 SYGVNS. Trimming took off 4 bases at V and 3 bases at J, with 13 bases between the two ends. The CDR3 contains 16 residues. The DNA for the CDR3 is TGTGCCAGCAGTGCGGGGGCTGGCGGTGGGGCCAACGTCCTGACTTTC. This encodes CASSAGAGGGANVLTF.

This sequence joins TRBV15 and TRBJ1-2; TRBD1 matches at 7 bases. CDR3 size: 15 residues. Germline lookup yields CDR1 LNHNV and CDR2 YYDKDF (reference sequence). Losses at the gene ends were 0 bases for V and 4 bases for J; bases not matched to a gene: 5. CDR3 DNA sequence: TGTGCCACCAGCAGAGATCGGGACAGTTTCTATGGCTACACCTTC. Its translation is CATSRDRDSFYGYTF.

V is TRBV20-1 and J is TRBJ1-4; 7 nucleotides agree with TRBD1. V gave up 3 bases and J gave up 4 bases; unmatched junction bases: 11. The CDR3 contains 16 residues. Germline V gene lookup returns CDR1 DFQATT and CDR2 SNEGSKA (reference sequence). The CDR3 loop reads CSASEIDRAFNEKLFF. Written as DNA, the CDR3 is TGCAGTGCTAGCGAGATCGACAGGGCCTTTAATGAAAAACTGTTTTTT.

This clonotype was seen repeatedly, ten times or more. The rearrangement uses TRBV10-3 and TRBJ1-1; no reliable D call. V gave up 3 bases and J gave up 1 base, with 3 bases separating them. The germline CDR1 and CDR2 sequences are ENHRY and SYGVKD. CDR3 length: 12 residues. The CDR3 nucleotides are TGTGCCATCAGTGATTGGAACACTGAAGCTTTCTTT. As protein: CAISDWNTEAFF.

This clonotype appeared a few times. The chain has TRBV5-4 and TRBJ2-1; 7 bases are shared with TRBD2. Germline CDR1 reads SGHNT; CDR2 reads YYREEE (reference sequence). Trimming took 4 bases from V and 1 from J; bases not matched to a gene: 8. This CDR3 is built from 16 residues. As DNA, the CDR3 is TGTGCCAGCAGCGCTGGGGGGGTGGCTTCCTACAATGAGCAGTTCTTC. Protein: CASSAGGVASYNEQFF.

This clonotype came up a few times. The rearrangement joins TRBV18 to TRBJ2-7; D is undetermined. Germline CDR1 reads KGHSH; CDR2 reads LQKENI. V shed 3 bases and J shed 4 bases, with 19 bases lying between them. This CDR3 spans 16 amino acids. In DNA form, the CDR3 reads TGTGCCAGCTCACCGACGTGGGATCCTGAGAGTTACGAGCAGTACTTC. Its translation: CASSPTWDPESYEQYF.

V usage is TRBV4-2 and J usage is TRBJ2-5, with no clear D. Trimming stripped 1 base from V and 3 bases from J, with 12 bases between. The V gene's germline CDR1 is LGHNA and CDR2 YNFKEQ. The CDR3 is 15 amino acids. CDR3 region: CASSQVGHSEETQYF. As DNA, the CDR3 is TGTGCCAGCAGCCAAGTCGGCCATTCAGAAGAGACCCAGTACTTC.

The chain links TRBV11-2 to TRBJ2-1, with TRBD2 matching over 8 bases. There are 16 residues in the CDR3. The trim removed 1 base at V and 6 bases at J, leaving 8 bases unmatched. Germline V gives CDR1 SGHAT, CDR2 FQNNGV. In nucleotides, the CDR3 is TGTGCCAGCAGCTTAGCCCACGGGAGGGCCCCCAATGAGCAGTTCTTC. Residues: CASSLAHGRAPNEQFF.

The CDR3 nucleotides read TGTGCCACCAGTGATCCCGGACAGAAGCGGGAGGGTGAGCAGTTCTTC. The encoded protein is CATSDPGQKREGEQFF. This rearrangement joins TRBV24-1 to TRBJ2-1; 10 positions agree with TRBD2. Trimming cost V 3 bases and J 9 bases; bases outside gene matches: 10. The germline V gene has CDR1 KGHDR and CDR2 SFDVKD. The CDR3 totals 16 residues.

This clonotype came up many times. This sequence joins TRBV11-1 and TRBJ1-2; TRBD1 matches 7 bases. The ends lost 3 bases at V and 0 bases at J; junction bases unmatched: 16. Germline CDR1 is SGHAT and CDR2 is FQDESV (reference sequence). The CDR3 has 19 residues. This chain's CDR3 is CASSFIPGQRPPTNYGYTF. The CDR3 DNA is TGTGCCAGCAGCTTTATCCCGGGACAGAGGCCCCCGACTAACTATGGCTACACCTTC.

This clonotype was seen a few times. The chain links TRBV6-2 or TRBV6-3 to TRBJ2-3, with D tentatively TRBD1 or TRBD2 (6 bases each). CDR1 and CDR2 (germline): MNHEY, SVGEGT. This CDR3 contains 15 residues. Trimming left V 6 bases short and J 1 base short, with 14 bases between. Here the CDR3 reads CASSHREDGTDTQYF. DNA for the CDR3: TGTGCCAGCAGCCACAGGGAGGATGGCACAGATACGCAGTATTTT.

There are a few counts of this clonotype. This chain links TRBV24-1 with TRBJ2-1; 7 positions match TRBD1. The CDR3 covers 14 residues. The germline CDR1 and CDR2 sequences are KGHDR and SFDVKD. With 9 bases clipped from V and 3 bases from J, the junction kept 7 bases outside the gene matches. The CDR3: CATQTGQNYNEQFF. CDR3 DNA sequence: TGTGCCACCCAAACGGGACAGAACTACAATGAGCAGTTCTTC.

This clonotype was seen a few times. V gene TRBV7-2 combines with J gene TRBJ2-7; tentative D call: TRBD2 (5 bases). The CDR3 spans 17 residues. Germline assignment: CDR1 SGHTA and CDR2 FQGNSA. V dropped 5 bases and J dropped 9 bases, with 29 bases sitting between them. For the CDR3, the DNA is TGTGCCAGCAGCCTAGGTGGTTCACAGACTAAGACTTTGGGGCAGTACTTC. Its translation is CASSLGGSQTKTLGQYF. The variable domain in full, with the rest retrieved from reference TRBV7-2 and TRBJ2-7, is GAGVSQSPSNKVTEKGKDVELRCDPISGHTALYWYRQSLGQGLEFLIYFQGNSAPDKSGLPSDRFSAERTGGSVSTLTIQRTQQEDSAVYLCASSLGGSQTKTLGQYFGPGTRLTVT.

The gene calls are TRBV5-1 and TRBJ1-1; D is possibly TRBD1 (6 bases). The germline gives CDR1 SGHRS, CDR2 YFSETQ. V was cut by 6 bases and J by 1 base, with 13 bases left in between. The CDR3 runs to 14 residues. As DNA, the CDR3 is TGCGCCAGCAACATAGCAGGGGCGAACACTGAAGCTTTCTTT. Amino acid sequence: CASNIAGANTEAFF.

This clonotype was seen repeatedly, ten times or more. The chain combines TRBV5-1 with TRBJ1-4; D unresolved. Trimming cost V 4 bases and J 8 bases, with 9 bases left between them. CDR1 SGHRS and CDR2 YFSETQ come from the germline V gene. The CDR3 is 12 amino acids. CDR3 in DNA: TGCGCCAGCAGCGGGCTAGAGGAAAAACTGTTTTTT. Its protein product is CASSGLEEKLFF.

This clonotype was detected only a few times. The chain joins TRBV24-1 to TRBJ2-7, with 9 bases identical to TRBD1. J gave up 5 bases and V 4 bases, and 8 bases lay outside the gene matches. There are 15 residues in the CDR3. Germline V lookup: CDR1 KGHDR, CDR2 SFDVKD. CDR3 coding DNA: TGTGCCACCAGTGACTCCTCGGACAGGGGTCACGAGCAGTACTTC. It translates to CATSDSSDRGHEQYF.

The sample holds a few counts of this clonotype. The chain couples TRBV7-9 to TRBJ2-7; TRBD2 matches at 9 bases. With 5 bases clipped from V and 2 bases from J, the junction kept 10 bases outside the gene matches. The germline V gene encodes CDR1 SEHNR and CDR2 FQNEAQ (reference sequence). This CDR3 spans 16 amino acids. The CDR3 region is CASSAAGLARAYEQYF. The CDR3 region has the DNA TGTGCCAGCAGCGCGGCCGGACTAGCGAGAGCCTACGAGCAGTACTTC.

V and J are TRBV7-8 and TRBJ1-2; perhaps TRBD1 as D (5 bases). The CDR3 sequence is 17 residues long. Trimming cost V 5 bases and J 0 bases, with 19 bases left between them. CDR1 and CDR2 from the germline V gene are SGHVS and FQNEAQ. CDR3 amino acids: CASSPRWDGLANYGYTF. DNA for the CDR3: TGTGCCAGCAGCCCGAGATGGGACGGACTCGCTAACTATGGCTACACCTTC.

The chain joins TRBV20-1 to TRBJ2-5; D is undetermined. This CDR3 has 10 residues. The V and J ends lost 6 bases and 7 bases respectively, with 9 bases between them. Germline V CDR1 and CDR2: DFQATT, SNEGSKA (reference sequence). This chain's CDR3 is CSAPSGTQYF. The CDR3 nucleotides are TGCAGTGCCCCCTCGGGGACCCAGTACTTC.

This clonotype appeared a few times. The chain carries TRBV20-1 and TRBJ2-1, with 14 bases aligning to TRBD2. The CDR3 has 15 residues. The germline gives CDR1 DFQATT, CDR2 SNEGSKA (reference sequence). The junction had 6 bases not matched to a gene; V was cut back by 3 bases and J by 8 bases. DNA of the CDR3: TGCAGTGCTAGGACCGGGACTAGCGGGAGCTATGAGCAGTTCTTC. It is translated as CSARTGTSGSYEQFF.

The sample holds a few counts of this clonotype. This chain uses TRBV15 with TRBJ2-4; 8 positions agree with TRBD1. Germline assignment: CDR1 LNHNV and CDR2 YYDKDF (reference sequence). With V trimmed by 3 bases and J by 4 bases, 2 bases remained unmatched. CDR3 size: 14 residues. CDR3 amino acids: CATSSRDRKNIQYF. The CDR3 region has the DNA TGTGCCACCAGCAGTAGGGACAGGAAAAACATTCAGTACTTC.

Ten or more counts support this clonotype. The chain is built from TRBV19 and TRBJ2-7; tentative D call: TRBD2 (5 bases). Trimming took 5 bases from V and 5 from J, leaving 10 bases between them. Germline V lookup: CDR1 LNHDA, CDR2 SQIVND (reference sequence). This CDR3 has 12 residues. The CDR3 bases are TGTGCCAGTAGTTTCCTCGGGGACGAGCAGTACTTC. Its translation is CASSFLGDEQYF.

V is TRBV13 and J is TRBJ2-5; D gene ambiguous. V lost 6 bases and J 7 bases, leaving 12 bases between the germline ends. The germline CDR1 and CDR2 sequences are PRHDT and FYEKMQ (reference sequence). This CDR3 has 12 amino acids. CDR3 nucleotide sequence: TGTGCCAGCAGATCCCTAGGTCGGACCCAGTACTTC. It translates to CASRSLGRTQYF.

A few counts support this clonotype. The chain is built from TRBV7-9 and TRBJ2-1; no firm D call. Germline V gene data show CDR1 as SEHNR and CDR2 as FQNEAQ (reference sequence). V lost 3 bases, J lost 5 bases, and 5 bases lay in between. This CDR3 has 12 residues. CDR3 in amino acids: CASSFSNNEQFF. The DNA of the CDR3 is TGTGCCAGCAGCTTTTCTAACAATGAGCAGTTCTTC.

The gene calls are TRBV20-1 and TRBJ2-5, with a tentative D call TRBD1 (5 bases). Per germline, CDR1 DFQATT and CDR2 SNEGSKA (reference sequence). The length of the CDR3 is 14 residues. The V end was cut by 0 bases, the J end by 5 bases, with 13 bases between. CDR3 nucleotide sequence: TGCAGTGCTAGAGATTCATCAGGGAAGGAGACCCAGTACTTC. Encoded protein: CSARDSSGKETQYF.

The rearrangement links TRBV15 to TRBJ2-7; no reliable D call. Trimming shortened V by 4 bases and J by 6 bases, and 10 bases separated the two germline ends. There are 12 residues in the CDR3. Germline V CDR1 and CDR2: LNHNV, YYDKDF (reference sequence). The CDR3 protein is CATSISAGEQYF. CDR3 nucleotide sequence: TGTGCCACCAGCATTTCGGCAGGCGAGCAGTACTTC.

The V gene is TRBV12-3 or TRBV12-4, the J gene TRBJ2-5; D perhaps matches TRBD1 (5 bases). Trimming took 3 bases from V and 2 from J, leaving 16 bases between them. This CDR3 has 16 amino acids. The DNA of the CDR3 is TGTGCCAGCAGTTTCAGACTGGACACTCTTCAAGAGACCCAGTACTTC. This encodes CASSFRLDTLQETQYF.